This section outlines one T cell receptor (beta chain) sequence together with its context. Source study methods: Scientists estimated how many nucleated cells there were by amplifying reference gene primers. TCRdb keeps only in-frame clones here, not all; method: immunoSEQ multiplex PCR. V and J calls and clone size come straight from that table; D and trimming were deduced from the DNA. The table has a few hundred thousand clones, around 80% seen once; the top ten hold less than 3%. Germline CDR1 SGHNT, CDR2 YENEEA. This CDR3 comprises 16 residues. V lost 4 bases to trimming and J lost 4 bases; unmatched junction nucleotides: 10. The sample is drawn from a study of blood T cell repertoires in COVID-19. Study background: Some COVID-19 samples were acute and others convalescent; all came from the United States, Italy and Spain. PBMCs, B-cell-depleted T cells, or T cells were the source of the cDNA or gDNA that made up the material.

The sequence came from a man aged 45 to 65 with active or convalescent COVID-19. The material sequenced was peripheral blood. The genes are TRBV11-3 and TRBJ1-1; TRBD1 matches at 9 bases. CDR3 sequence (DNA): TGTGCCAGCAGCTCCGTCGGGACAGGGCTCCGCACTGAAGCTTTCTTT. It is translated as CASSSVGTGLRTEAFF.